The sequence of this T cell receptor (beta chain) was determined in a study of regulatory T cells in long-lasting Graves disease. Germline assignment: CDR1 MNHEY and CDR2 SMNVEV (reference sequence). CDR3 length equals 13 residues. The time point denotes: newly diagnosed GD, antithyroid drugs for less than 3 months. PBMC RNA served as the TCR library source. Graves' disease diagnosis was established per American Thyroid Association guidelines. Overall study findings and caveats: TRBV28, TRBJ1-2 and TRBJ2-5 emerged as the favored segments in persistent disease.

Combining iRepertoire HTBI primers with Arm-PCR of CDR3 regions, the authors built TCR beta libraries. TCRdb used MiXCR to reprocess the multiplex PCR reads, holding one entry per CDR3 protein. The data contain about 540,000 distinct CDR3 sequences, roughly 13% of them singletons. As for this clonotype: Its antigen remains unknown. One junction end does not reproduce the germline sequence, and a read error may be involved.

The sample was also reused in another study, on T cells in Graves' hyperthyroidism and ophthalmopathy.

This specimen was peripheral blood mononuclear cells (PBMCs), taken at new diagnosis, from a patient treated with antithyroid drugs. V is TRBV27 and J is TRBJ2-5; a weak D match, TRBD1 (5 bases). This TCR came from a man aged 25 to 40 with Graves disease. The CDR3 region has the DNA TGTGCCAGCAGTTTAAGGGGCCAGGATGAGCAGTCCTTC. Translating gives CASSLRGQDEQSF.